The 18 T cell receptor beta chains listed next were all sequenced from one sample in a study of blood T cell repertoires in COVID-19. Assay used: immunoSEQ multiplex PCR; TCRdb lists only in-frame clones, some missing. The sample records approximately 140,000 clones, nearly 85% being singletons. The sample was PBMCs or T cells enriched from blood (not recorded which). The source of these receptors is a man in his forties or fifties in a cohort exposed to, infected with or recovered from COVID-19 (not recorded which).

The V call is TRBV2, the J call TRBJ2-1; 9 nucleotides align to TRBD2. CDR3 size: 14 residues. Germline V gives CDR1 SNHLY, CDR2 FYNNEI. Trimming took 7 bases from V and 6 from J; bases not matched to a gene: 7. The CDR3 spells CASTAAGGVNEQFF. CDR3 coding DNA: TGTGCCAGCACCGCTGCGGGAGGGGTCAATGAGCAGTTCTTC.

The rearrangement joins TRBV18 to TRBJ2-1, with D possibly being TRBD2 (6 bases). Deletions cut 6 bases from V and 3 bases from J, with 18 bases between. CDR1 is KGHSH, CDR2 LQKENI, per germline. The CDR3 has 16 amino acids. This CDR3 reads CASSREDGTFYNEQFF. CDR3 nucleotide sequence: TGTGCCAGCTCTCGAGAAGACGGGACTTTCTACAATGAGCAGTTCTTC.

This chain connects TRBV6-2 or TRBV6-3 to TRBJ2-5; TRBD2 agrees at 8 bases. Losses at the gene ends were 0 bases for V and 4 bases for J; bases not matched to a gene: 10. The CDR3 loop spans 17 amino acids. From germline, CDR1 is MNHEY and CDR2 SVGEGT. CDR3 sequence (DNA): TGTGCCAGCAGTTACTCGACGGCGGGGGGCCGGCCAGAGACCCAGTACTTC. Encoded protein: CASSYSTAGGRPETQYF.

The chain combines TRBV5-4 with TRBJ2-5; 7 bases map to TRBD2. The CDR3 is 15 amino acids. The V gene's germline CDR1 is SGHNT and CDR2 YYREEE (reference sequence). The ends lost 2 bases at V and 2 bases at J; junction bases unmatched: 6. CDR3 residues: CASSFWGGKQETQYF. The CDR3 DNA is TGTGCCAGCAGCTTTTGGGGGGGTAAACAAGAGACCCAGTACTTC.

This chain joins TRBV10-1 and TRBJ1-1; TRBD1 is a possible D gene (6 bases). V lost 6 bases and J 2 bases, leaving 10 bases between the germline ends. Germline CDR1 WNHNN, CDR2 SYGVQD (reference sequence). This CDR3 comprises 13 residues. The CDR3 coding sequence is TGCGCCAGCAGGGGACACATCAACACTGAAGCTTTCTTT. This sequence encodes CASRGHINTEAFF.

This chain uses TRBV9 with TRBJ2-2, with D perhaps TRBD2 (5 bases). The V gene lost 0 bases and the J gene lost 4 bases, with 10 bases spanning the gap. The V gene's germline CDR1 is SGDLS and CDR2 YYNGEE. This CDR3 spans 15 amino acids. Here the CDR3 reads CASSVGGGSTGELFF. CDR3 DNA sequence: TGTGCCAGCAGCGTAGGTGGCGGGTCCACCGGGGAGCTGTTTTTT.

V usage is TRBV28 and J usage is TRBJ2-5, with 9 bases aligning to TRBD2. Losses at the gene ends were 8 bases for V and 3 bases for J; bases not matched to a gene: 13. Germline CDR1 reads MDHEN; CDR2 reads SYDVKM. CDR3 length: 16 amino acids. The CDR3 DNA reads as TGTGCCAGCTCGCTAGTGGCGGGGGGGCCGGAAGAGACCCAGTACTTC. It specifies CASSLVAGGPEETQYF.

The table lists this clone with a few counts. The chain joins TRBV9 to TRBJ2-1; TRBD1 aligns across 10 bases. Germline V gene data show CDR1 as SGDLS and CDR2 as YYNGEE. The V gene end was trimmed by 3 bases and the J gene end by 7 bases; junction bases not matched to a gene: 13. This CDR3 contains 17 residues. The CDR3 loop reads CASSALPGTGARNEQFF. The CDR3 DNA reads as TGTGCCAGCAGCGCCCTTCCTGGGACAGGGGCGCGAAATGAGCAGTTCTTC.

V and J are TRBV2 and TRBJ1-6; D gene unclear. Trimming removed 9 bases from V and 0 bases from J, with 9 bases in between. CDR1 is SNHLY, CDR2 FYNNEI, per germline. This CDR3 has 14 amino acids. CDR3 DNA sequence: TGTGCCAGTAGTCCGAGCTCCTATAATTCACCCCTCCACTTT. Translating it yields CASSPSSYNSPLHF.

The chain's CDR3 is CASSPQLASGRGEQFF. The CDR3 coding sequence is TGTGCCAGCTCACCACAATTGGCTAGCGGGAGGGGTGAGCAGTTCTTC. The chain combines TRBV18 with TRBJ2-1; TRBD2 matches at 12 bases. The trim removed 1 base at V and 9 bases at J, leaving 7 bases unmatched. The CDR3 spans 16 residues. The germline gives CDR1 KGHSH, CDR2 LQKENI.

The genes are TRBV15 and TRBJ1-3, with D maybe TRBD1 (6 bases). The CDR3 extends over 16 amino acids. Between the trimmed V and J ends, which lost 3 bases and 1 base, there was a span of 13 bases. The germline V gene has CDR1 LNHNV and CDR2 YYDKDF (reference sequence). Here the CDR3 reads CATSRGAQKSGNTIYF. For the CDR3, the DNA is TGTGCCACCAGCAGGGGGGCACAGAAGTCTGGAAACACCATATATTTT.

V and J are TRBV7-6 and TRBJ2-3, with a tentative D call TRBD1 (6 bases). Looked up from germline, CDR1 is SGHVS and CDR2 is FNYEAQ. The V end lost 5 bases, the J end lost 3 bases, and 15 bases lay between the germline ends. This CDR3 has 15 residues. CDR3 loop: CASSVQGLGTDTQYF. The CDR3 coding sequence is TGTGCCAGCAGCGTACAGGGCCTGGGGACAGATACGCAGTATTTT.

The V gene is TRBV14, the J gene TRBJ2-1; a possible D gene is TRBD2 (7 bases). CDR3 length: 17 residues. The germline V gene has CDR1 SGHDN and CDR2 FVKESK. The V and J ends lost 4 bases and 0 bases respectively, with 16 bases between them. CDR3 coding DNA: TGTGCCAGCAGCCCGCGGGGGCTTATACTCTCCTACAATGAGCAGTTCTTC. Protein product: CASSPRGLILSYNEQFF.

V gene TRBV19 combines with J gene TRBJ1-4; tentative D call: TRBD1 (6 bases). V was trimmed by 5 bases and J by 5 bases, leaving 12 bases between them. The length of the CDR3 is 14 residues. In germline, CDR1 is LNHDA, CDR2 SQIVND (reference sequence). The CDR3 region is CASSVRDKNEKLFF. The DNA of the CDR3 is TGTGCCAGTAGTGTCCGGGACAAGAATGAAAAACTGTTTTTT.

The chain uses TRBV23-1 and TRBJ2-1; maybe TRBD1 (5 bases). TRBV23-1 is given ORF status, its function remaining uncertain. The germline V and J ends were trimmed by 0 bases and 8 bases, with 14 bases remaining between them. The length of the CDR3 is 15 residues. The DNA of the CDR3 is TGCGCCAGCAGTCAATCCCCCACTTTAGGGGATGAGCAGTTCTTC. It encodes CASSQSPTLGDEQFF.

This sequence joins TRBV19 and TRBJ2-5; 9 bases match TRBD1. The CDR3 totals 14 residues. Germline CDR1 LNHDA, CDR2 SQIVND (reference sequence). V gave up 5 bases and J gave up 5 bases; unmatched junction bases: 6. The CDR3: CASSLRQGVETQYF. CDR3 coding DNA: TGTGCCAGTAGTCTTCGACAGGGGGTTGAGACCCAGTACTTC.

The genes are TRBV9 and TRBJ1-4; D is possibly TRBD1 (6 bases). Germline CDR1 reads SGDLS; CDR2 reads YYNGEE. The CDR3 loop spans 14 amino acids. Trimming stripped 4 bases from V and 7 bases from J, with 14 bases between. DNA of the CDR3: TGTGCCAGCAGCCCGAAGGGGGGGGGTGAAAAACTGTTTTTT. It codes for CASSPKGGGEKLFF. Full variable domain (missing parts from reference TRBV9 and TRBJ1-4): DSGVTQTPKHLITATGQRVTLRCSPRSGDLSVYWYQQSLDQGLQFLIQYYNGEERAKGNILERFSAQQFPDLHSELNLSSLELGDSALYFCASSPKGGGEKLFFGSGTQLSVL.

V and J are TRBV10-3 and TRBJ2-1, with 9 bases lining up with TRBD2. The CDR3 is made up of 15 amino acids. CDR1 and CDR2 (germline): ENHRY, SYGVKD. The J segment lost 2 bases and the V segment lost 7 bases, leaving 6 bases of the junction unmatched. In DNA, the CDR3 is TGTGCCATCAACCCGGGACTAGCCACCTACAATGAGCAGTTCTTC. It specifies CAINPGLATYNEQFF.